Below are 29 T cell receptor beta chains sequenced from a single sample in a study of shared clonotypes between healthy human individuals. The repertoire was sequenced with immunoSEQ multiplex PCR; TCRdb's copy has only in-frame clones and lacks some. The table records more than 400,000 clones, over 70% of them present only once. Sequenced: PBMCs. All receptors come from a woman aged 40 to 50 in good health. Some clones in this sample may be carry-over from other donors' samples.

As to this clone: This clone may be a read error of a much larger clone one base away. The chain employs TRBV19 and TRBJ2-1; D unclear. Germline CDR1 and CDR2: LNHDA and SQIVND (reference sequence). The CDR3 is made up of 14 amino acids. Trimming shortened V by 3 bases and J by 9 bases, and 15 bases separated the two germline ends. The CDR3 here is CASSIGPRLVEQFF. CDR3 in DNA: TGTGCCAGTAGTATTGGCCCCCGTTTGGTTGAGCAGTTCTTC.

As DNA, the CDR3 is TGTGCCAGCAGTTTTGATCGGGGCAATCAGCCCCAGCATTTT. Amino acids: CASSFDRGNQPQHF. The chain uses TRBV2 and TRBJ1-5, with unresolved D. Per germline, CDR1 SNHLY and CDR2 FYNNEI. With 5 bases removed from V and 2 bases from J, the gap between germline ends came to 10 bases. The length of the CDR3 is 14 residues.

This clone appeared many times. This chain links TRBV27 with TRBJ2-7, with D maybe TRBD1 (6 bases). The ends were cut back, 5 bases at V and 3 bases at J, with 11 bases in the middle. This CDR3 region has 13 residues. Germline V lookup: CDR1 MNHEY, CDR2 SMNVEV (reference sequence). CDR3 region: CASSPRQDYEQYF. DNA for the CDR3: TGTGCCAGCAGTCCACGACAGGACTACGAGCAGTACTTC.

In DNA, the CDR3 is TGTGCCAGCAGCAAGGGACTAGCTTTTCAGGCAGATACGCAGTATTTT. It translates to CASSKGLAFQADTQYF. The chain uses TRBV7-2 and TRBJ2-3; 9 bases are shared with TRBD2. The J segment lost 4 bases and the V segment lost 5 bases, leaving 10 bases of the junction unmatched. CDR1 is SGHTA and CDR2 is FQGNSA in the germline V gene. The CDR3 covers 16 residues.

This clone was recorded at least ten times. The same CDR3 can be traced to other DNA sequences in this sample. V is TRBV4-2 and J is TRBJ2-7, with D possibly being TRBD2 (6 bases). CDR3 length: 16 amino acids. V lost 1 base and J lost 6, with 19 bases in between. CDR1 and CDR2 (germline): LGHNA, YNFKEQ. The CDR3 coding sequence is TGTGCCAGCAGCCAAGGGTCGAACCTTCAAGCGGGCGAGCAGTACTTC. Its translation is CASSQGSNLQAGEQYF.

The count of this clone is one. The CDR3 DNA follows: TGTGCCAGCAGTTTCTCTGTTAGGAACACTGAAGCTTTCTTT. It is translated as CASSFSVRNTEAFF. V and J are TRBV28 and TRBJ1-1; no firm D call. CDR1 and CDR2 from the germline V gene are MDHEN and SYDVKM. Deletions cut 3 bases from V and 1 base from J, with 9 bases between. This CDR3 has 14 residues.

The chain links TRBV2 to TRBJ2-1, with D possibly matching TRBD2 (6 bases). This CDR3 region has 13 residues. Germline V gives CDR1 SNHLY, CDR2 FYNNEI. The germline V and J ends were trimmed by 10 bases and 4 bases, with 14 bases remaining between them. The CDR3 region has the DNA TGTGCCACCATCCCGGGACTTTACAATGAGCAGTTCTTC. It translates to CATIPGLYNEQFF.

This clone was seen only once. This sequence joins TRBV29-1 and TRBJ1-1, with TRBD1 matching 10 bases. J was trimmed by 4 bases and V by 5 bases; bases with no gene match: 7. Germline CDR1 reads SQVTM; CDR2 reads ANQGSEA. The CDR3 has 14 amino acids. In DNA form, the CDR3 reads TGCAGCGTTTCACCGACAGGGGGCTTCACTGAAGCTTTCTTT. It is translated as CSVSPTGGFTEAFF.

The chain combines TRBV7-3 with TRBJ2-3; 8 nucleotides agree with TRBD1. Trimming removed 2 bases from V and 1 base from J; junction bases left unmatched: 5. Germline CDR1 and CDR2: SGHTA and FQGTGA. The length of the CDR3 is 16 residues. This CDR3 is CASSLLGQGRTDTQYF. In DNA, the CDR3 is TGTGCCAGCAGCTTACTAGGACAGGGCCGCACAGATACGCAGTATTTT.

The chain employs TRBV19 and TRBJ2-1, with D tentatively TRBD2 (5 bases). The CDR3 sequence is 16 residues long. The V and J ends lost 5 bases and 7 bases respectively, with 21 bases between them. Germline V gives CDR1 LNHDA, CDR2 SQIVND (reference sequence). DNA of the CDR3: TGTGCCAGTAGTCCGAAGGACTGGCCTTCGTGGAATGAGCAGTTCTTC. Its translation: CASSPKDWPSWNEQFF.

The V and J genes are TRBV15 and TRBJ2-7; D may correspond to TRBD1 or TRBD2 (6 bases each). Germline CDR1 and CDR2: LNHNV and YYDKDF (reference sequence). With 1 base removed from V and 4 bases from J, the gap between germline ends came to 11 bases. The CDR3 covers 14 residues. The CDR3 nucleotides read TGTGCCACCAGCAGAGGGGGGGCCGGGTACGAGCAGTACTTC. Amino acid sequence: CATSRGGAGYEQYF.

The chain employs TRBV6-5 and TRBJ1-5; D might be TRBD1 (6 bases). There are 14 residues in the CDR3. Germline loops: CDR1 MNHEY, CDR2 SVGAGI. Trimming took 4 bases from V and 3 from J, leaving 10 bases between them. CDR3 nucleotides: TGTGCCAGCAGTTTAGGGGGGAACAATCAGCCCCAGCATTTT. Translated, it gives CASSLGGNNQPQHF.

CDR3 DNA: TGTGCCAGCAGTCTCCCCGATGGAGGCATAGCAGATACGCAGTATTTT. Protein: CASSLPDGGIADTQYF. V and J are TRBV6-6 and TRBJ2-3, with a tentative D call TRBD2 (5 bases). Between the trimmed V and J ends, which lost 5 bases and 4 bases, there was a span of 19 bases. Germline CDR1 reads MNHNY; CDR2 reads SVGAGI (reference sequence). This CDR3 is 16 amino acids long.

The rearrangement links TRBV5-8 to TRBJ1-1, with D unclear. In germline, CDR1 is SGHTS, CDR2 YDEGEE. Trimming took off 2 bases at V and 6 bases at J, with 14 bases between the two ends. The CDR3 spans 14 residues. The CDR3 here is CASSFLRINAEAFF. The CDR3 DNA reads as TGTGCCAGCAGCTTCTTGCGGATAAACGCTGAAGCTTTCTTT.

The rearrangement links TRBV29-1 to TRBJ2-1, with 14 nucleotides matching TRBD2. V was clipped by 4 bases and J by 9 bases; unmatched bases: 2. Germline assignment: CDR1 SQVTM and CDR2 ANQGSEA. This CDR3 is built from 13 residues. DNA for the CDR3: TGCAGCGTTGTGACTAGCGGGAGGGGTGAGCAGTTCTTC. Translated: CSVVTSGRGEQFF.

CDR3 protein: CASSLYGGPLPGELFF. The CDR3 region has the DNA TGTGCCAGCAGCTTGTATGGGGGACCCCTTCCCGGGGAGCTGTTTTTT. The chain recombines TRBV7-8 with TRBJ2-2; TRBD1 or TRBD2 may be the D gene (5 bases each). CDR1 and CDR2 (germline): SGHVS, FQNEAQ. The CDR3 covers 16 residues. V lost 3 bases and J lost 6, with 17 bases in between.

The rearrangement links TRBV10-1 to TRBJ2-1, with D uncertain. Trimming pared 0 bases from V and 7 bases from J, leaving 7 bases between. From germline, CDR1 is WNHNN and CDR2 SYGVQD (reference sequence). The CDR3 loop spans 13 amino acids. In DNA, the CDR3 is TGCGCCAGCAGTGAGTCGCGGTTTAATGAGCAGTTCTTC. This translates into CASSESRFNEQFF.

Concerning this clone: One base separates it from a far larger clone, so it is likely a read error. The sample contains more than one DNA sequence encoding this CDR3. The gene calls are TRBV6-6 and TRBJ2-3; 12 bases align to TRBD2. Germline values: CDR1 MNHNY, CDR2 SVGAGI (reference sequence). There are 14 residues in the CDR3. CDR3 DNA: TGTGCTAGCAGAACTAGCGGGAGGACAGATACGCAGTATTTT. It is translated as CASRTSGRTDTQYF.

Comments on this clone: This same CDR3 is encoded by further DNA sequences in the sample. This rearrangement joins TRBV5-1 to TRBJ2-2; possibly TRBD1 or TRBD2 for D (5 bases each). With 2 bases removed from V and 0 bases from J, the gap between germline ends came to 8 bases. CDR1 and CDR2 (germline): SGHRS, YFSETQ. The length of the CDR3 is 15 residues. The CDR3 DNA follows: TGCGCCAGCAGCTTTGGGACGGCGAACACCGGGGAGCTGTTTTTT. As protein: CASSFGTANTGELFF. Looking up the rest from reference TRBV5-1 and TRBJ2-2 gives the full variable domain: KAGVTQTPRYLIKTRGQQVTLSCSPISGHRSVSWYQQTPGQGLQFLFEYFSETQRNKGNFPGRFSGRQFSNSRSEMNVSTLELGDSALYLCASSFGTANTGELFFGEGSRLTVL.

This clone was detected only a few times. The chain carries TRBV5-6 and TRBJ2-5; tentative D call: TRBD2 (6 bases). The germline V gene has CDR1 SGHDT and CDR2 YYEEEE. Trimming pared 3 bases from V and 4 bases from J, leaving 16 bases between. The CDR3 has 15 residues. This CDR3 is CASSWTGLPVETQYF. Here the CDR3 DNA reads TGTGCCAGCAGCTGGACGGGACTCCCCGTAGAGACCCAGTACTTC.

The chain couples TRBV4-1 to TRBJ1-1, with TRBD1 identical over 7 bases. Germline loops: CDR1 MGHRA, CDR2 YSYEKL. CDR3 size: 15 residues. V was pared by 0 bases and J by 3 bases, with 4 bases of the junction left unmatched. The CDR3 loop reads CASSQDDREYTEAFF. In DNA form, the CDR3 reads TGCGCCAGCAGCCAAGATGACAGGGAGTACACTGAAGCTTTCTTT.

The CDR3 DNA reads as TGTGCCAGCGCACGCGAGGTGCAGGGGGCGGGAGAGCAGTACTTC. This gives the protein CASAREVQGAGEQYF. The J gene is TRBJ2-7, the V gene TRBV27, with 8 bases fitting TRBD1. This CDR3 is built from 15 residues. Unmatched junction bases numbered 16, after V lost 8 bases and J lost 7 bases. In germline, CDR1 is MNHEY, CDR2 SMNVEV (reference sequence).

This clone was seen a handful of times. The chain couples TRBV2 to TRBJ2-5; a weak D match, TRBD1 (6 bases). This CDR3 comprises 14 residues. V lost 6 bases to trimming and J lost 0 bases, with 11 bases between them. Germline V gene sequence: CDR1 SNHLY, CDR2 FYNNEI. The CDR3 sequence: CASRHRVNQETQYF. The DNA for the CDR3 is TGTGCCAGCAGGCACAGGGTGAACCAAGAGACCCAGTACTTC.

The chain couples TRBV5-4 to TRBJ2-7; perhaps TRBD2 as D (6 bases). The end of the DNA is better explained by TRBJ2-5, so the J call may be wrong. The germline gives CDR1 SGHNT, CDR2 YYREEE (reference sequence). The CDR3 extends over 14 amino acids. The CDR3 coding sequence is TGTGCCAGCAGCTTGGGTAGCGGCCAAGAGACCCAGTACTTC. Amino acid sequence: CASSLGSGQETQYF.

This rearrangement joins TRBV6-5 to TRBJ2-3; 7 bases align to TRBD1. The CDR3 loop spans 16 amino acids. The J segment lost 4 bases and the V segment lost 0 bases, leaving 7 bases of the junction unmatched. The germline V gene has CDR1 MNHEY and CDR2 SVGAGI. In nucleotides, the CDR3 is TGTGCCAGCAGTTACTCCCCGGGACAGTCGGCAGATACGCAGTATTTT. Protein sequence: CASSYSPGQSADTQYF.

J is TRBJ2-7 and V is TRBV5-1; 9 bases are a match to TRBD1. Trimming cost V 3 bases and J 7 bases; bases outside gene matches: 8. Germline V gene sequence: CDR1 SGHRS, CDR2 YFSETQ. This CDR3 spans 14 amino acids. The CDR3 DNA follows: TGCGCCAGCAGCTGGGGGGACAGGGACGCGGAGCAGTACTTC. Protein: CASSWGDRDAEQYF.

The chain uses TRBV7-9 and TRBJ2-5; D uncertain. Germline V gene lookup returns CDR1 SEHNR and CDR2 FQNEAQ (reference sequence). The V end lost 3 bases, the J end lost 1 base, and 6 bases lay between the germline ends. The CDR3 totals 13 residues. CDR3 sequence: CASSFRVQETQYF. For the CDR3, the DNA is TGTGCCAGCAGCTTTCGTGTCCAAGAGACCCAGTACTTC.

V and J are TRBV5-1 and TRBJ2-7; 10 bases line up with TRBD1. V was pared by 0 bases and J by 5 bases, with 2 bases of the junction left unmatched. The germline V gene encodes CDR1 SGHRS and CDR2 YFSETQ. The CDR3 loop spans 14 amino acids. CDR3 coding DNA: TGCGCCAGCAGCTTGGGGACAGGGGGAAACGAGCAGTACTTC. Its translation is CASSLGTGGNEQYF.

This rearrangement joins TRBV28 to TRBJ1-2; D is unclear. Trimming stripped 3 bases from V and 4 bases from J, with 18 bases between. CDR3 length: 16 residues. Germline loops: CDR1 MDHEN, CDR2 SYDVKM. The CDR3 nucleotides are TGTGCCAGCAGTTTGTTGGGTGCAGGTTACTTCTATGGCTACACCTTC. Amino acid sequence: CASSLLGAGYFYGYTF.